The next 10 T cell receptor delta chains were all read from a single sample in a study of gamma delta lymphoproliferative disorders and STAT genes. TCRdb re-processed the multiplex PCR reads using CATT. This table has around 1,500 delta-chain clones, about 0.89% appearing once. PBMCs from patients and controls supplied the genomic DNA for sequencing. Sequencing was carried out using blood. These receptors all stem from a human donor in good health.

At least ten counts were recorded for this clone. TCRdb's entry gives the protein of a much larger clone, which mismatches this DNA's translation at residue 3, likely from a read error; the protein reported here is translated from the DNA. The chain joins TRDV2 to TRDJ1; no clear D gene. The CDR3 consists of 15 residues. The germline gives CDR1 GEAIGNYY, CDR2 EKD. CDR3 sequence: CARDRVGPYTDKLIF. CDR3 sequence (DNA): TGTGCCCGTGACCGAGTTGGACCGTACACCGATAAACTCATCTTT.

There are a few counts of this clone. Given a far larger clone just one base away, this is likely a sequencing read error. The identical CDR3 is also encoded by other nucleotide sequences in the sample. Here the J gene is TRDJ1 and the V gene is not called; the D call of TRDD3 is as the table states it, not checked on the DNA. The CDR3 totals 13 residues. CDR3 coding DNA: TGTGCCTCCGGGGGATACGGAGTCGATAAGCTCATCTTT. Translated: CASGGYGVDKLIF.

This clone has a handful of counts. The TCRdb protein comes from a much larger clone and disagrees with this DNA's translation at residue 4, likely due to a read error; the protein given here is derived from the DNA. In DNA, the CDR3 is TGTGCTCTTGAGGAACGGCCCGTCCCCCTTCCTATTGTTTGGGGGATACCGGATACCGATAAACTCATCTTT. Translating it yields CALEERPVPLPIVWGIPDTDKLIF. The chain combines TRDV1 with TRDJ1; 10 nucleotides align to TRDD3. Germline-derived CDR1 and CDR2 are TSWWSYY and QGS. The CDR3 contains 24 residues.

This clone has just a few counts. TCRdb attributes to this sequence the protein of a much larger clone, which differs from the DNA translation at residue 7; a read error is likely, and the protein displayed is translated from the DNA. The rearrangement joins TRDV2 to TRDJ1; D is possibly TRDD2 (5 bases). The CDR3 covers 20 residues. V shed 1 base and J shed 0 bases, with 26 bases lying between them. The germline V gene encodes CDR1 GEAIGNYY and CDR2 EKD. CDR3 protein: CACDTMRSYGANYYTDKLIF. CDR3 bases: TGTGCCTGTGACACTATGAGATCCTATGGAGCCAACTATTACACCGATAAACTCATCTTT.

Notes on this clone: TCRdb's listed protein matches a much larger clone and diverges from this DNA's translation at residue 9, likely through a read error; the protein shown comes from the DNA. DNA of the CDR3: TGTGCTCTTGGGGAACTTTCCTTCCTTTTCCTACGTACTGGGAGCTCCTGGGACACCCGACAGATGTTTTTC. Its protein is CALGELSFLFLRTGSSWDTRQMFF. The rearrangement links TRDV1 to TRDJ3, with D tentatively TRDD2 (7 bases). The CDR3 consists of 24 residues. The ends were cut back, 0 bases at V and 0 bases at J, with 27 bases in the middle. Germline CDR1 and CDR2: TSWWSYY and QGS.

On this clone itself: This is likely an artifact of a read error, given a far larger clone one base away. The same CDR3 is also encoded by other DNA sequences in this sample. The rearrangement links TRDV2 to TRDJ1, with TRDD3 matching 13 bases. V gave up 3 bases and J gave up 2 bases; unmatched junction bases: 11. The germline V gene encodes CDR1 GEAIGNYY and CDR2 EKD. The length of the CDR3 is 18 residues. The CDR3 coding sequence is TGTGCCTGTGACGCTCTACTGGGGGATACGGACTTAACCGATAAACTCATCTTT. This codes for CACDALLGDTDLTDKLIF.

As to this clone: This likely came from a read error, as a far larger clone is one base away. At the DNA level, this CDR3 is encoded by other sequences in the same sample as well. In nucleotides, the CDR3 is TGTGCCTGTGACGCCCTACTGGGGGATACAGACTTAACCGATAAACTCATCTTT. This gives the protein CACDALLGDTDLTDKLIF. V is TRDV2 and J is TRDJ1, with TRDD3 identical over 12 bases. Germline CDR1 is GEAIGNYY and CDR2 is EKD. The CDR3 consists of 18 residues. V was clipped by 3 bases and J by 2 bases; unmatched bases: 12.

Note on this clone: This sample also contains other DNA sequences that code for the same CDR3. V usage is TRDV2 and J usage is TRDJ1; 13 positions agree with TRDD3. Trimming removed 7 bases from V and 0 bases from J; junction bases left unmatched: 10. This CDR3 has 17 residues. Germline assignment: CDR1 GEAIGNYY and CDR2 EKD. The CDR3 region is CACDVLLGDTHTDKLIF. The DNA for the CDR3 is TGTGCCTGCGACGTACTACTGGGGGATACGCACACCGATAAACTCATCTTT.

Worth noting for this clone: TCRdb's protein for this DNA is that of a much larger clone and differs from the translation at residue 7, likely a read error; the protein shown is the DNA translation. The same CDR3 can be traced to other DNA sequences in this sample. This chain uses TRDV2 with TRDJ1; D possibly corresponds to TRDD3 (6 bases). Germline V lookup: CDR1 GEAIGNYY, CDR2 EKD. The length of the CDR3 is 15 residues. Deletions cut 0 bases from V and 4 bases from J, with 14 bases between. The DNA of the CDR3 is TGTGCCTGTGACACCGTGCGGGATATCGGCGATAAACTCATCTTT. Amino acid sequence: CACDTVRDIGDKLIF.

This clone was observed a handful of times. The TCRdb protein comes from a much larger clone and disagrees with this DNA's translation at residue 10, likely due to a read error; the protein given here is derived from the DNA. This chain connects TRDV2 to TRDJ1, with 8 nucleotides matching TRDD3. V was clipped by 0 bases and J by 0 bases; unmatched bases: 8. CDR3 length equals 17 residues. From germline, CDR1 is GEAIGNYY and CDR2 EKD. The CDR3 sequence is CACDTLRLGVNTDKLIF. The DNA for the CDR3 is TGTGCCTGTGACACCCTACGACTGGGGGTTAACACCGATAAACTCATCTTT.